These 16 T cell receptor beta chains came from one sample sequenced in a study of shared clonotypes between healthy human individuals. Here immunoSEQ multiplex PCR was the method, and the copy in TCRdb shows in-frame clones only, minus some. Of around 690,000 clones listed, around 90% are singletons. Input material: memory CD8+ T cells from PBMCs. The subset was: CD45RO+ cells pooled with CCR7-negative TemRA cells. These receptors all come from a young man in good health. Some clones in this sample may be carry-over from other donors' samples.

This CDR3 reads CASSQDGTGARGDGYTF. DNA of the CDR3: TGCGCCAGCAGCCAAGATGGGACAGGGGCCCGGGGGGATGGCTACACCTTC. The chain couples TRBV4-1 to TRBJ1-2; 10 nucleotides line up with TRBD1. Unmatched junction bases numbered 10, after V lost 0 bases and J lost 6 bases. The CDR3 loop spans 17 amino acids. CDR1 is MGHRA, CDR2 YSYEKL, per germline.

This clone was seen once. This sequence joins TRBV29-1 and TRBJ1-2; D is perhaps TRBD1 (5 bases). This CDR3 is 13 amino acids long. V lost 3 bases, J lost 6 bases, and 14 bases lay in between. The V gene's germline CDR1 is SQVTM and CDR2 ANQGSEA. CDR3 in amino acids: CSVERGDGDGYTF. CDR3 DNA: TGCAGCGTTGAGCGGGGGGACGGTGATGGCTACACCTTC.

The V gene is TRBV11-2, the J gene TRBJ2-7; tentatively, D is TRBD2 (5 bases). The CDR3 length is 15 residues. Trimming cost V 5 bases and J 2 bases, with 16 bases left between them. The germline gives CDR1 SGHAT, CDR2 FQNNGV. This chain's CDR3 is CASSPPGGGAYEQYF. The CDR3 bases are TGTGCCAGCAGCCCCCCCGGCGGAGGAGCCTACGAGCAGTACTTC.

This clone was counted a few times. The chain employs TRBV6-5 and TRBJ1-1; no clear D gene. The CDR3 loop spans 15 amino acids. With 5 bases removed from V and 8 bases from J, the gap between germline ends came to 21 bases. Germline V CDR1 and CDR2: MNHEY, SVGAGI. The CDR3 region is CASSAWVEGVGEAFF. DNA of the CDR3: TGTGCCAGCAGTGCCTGGGTGGAGGGTGTAGGGGAAGCTTTCTTT.

The chain carries TRBV7-2 and TRBJ2-3, with D perhaps matching TRBD1 or TRBD2 (6 bases each). CDR3 length equals 17 residues. V lost 4 bases and J lost 2, with 19 bases in between. Germline V CDR1 and CDR2: SGHTA, FQGNSA. The CDR3 DNA reads TGTGCCAGCAGCTCTAGGGGGGCGGGATTAACCACAGATACGCAGTATTTT. Translated, it gives CASSSRGAGLTTDTQYF.

As to this clone: In the same sample, other DNA sequences code for this CDR3. The V call is TRBV9, the J call TRBJ2-3, with D maybe TRBD2 (6 bases). This CDR3 is 15 amino acids long. V gave up 0 bases and J gave up 1 base, with 9 bases separating them. Germline CDR1 and CDR2: SGDLS and YYNGEE. CDR3 region: CASSVGGRRTDTQYF. Written as DNA, the CDR3 is TGTGCCAGCAGCGTAGGGGGGAGGCGCACAGATACGCAGTATTTT. Full variable domain (remainder filled in from reference TRBV9 and TRBJ2-3): DSGVTQTPKHLITATGQRVTLRCSPRSGDLSVYWYQQSLDQGLQFLIQYYNGEERAKGNILERFSAQQFPDLHSELNLSSLELGDSALYFCASSVGGRRTDTQYFGPGTRLTVL.

The V gene is TRBV19, the J gene TRBJ2-1, with D hard to call. This CDR3 has 12 amino acids. V was shortened by 6 bases and J by 7 bases, with 10 bases between the two germline ends. Germline values: CDR1 LNHDA, CDR2 SQIVND (reference sequence). CDR3 sequence (DNA): TGTGCCAGTAGGATGGGTGGGAATGAGCAGTTCTTC. Translating gives CASRMGGNEQFF. Looking up the rest from reference TRBV19 and TRBJ2-1 gives the full variable domain: DGGITQSPKYLFRKEGQNVTLSCEQNLNHDAMYWYRQDPGQGLRLIYYSQIVNDFQKGDIAEGYSVSREKKESFPLTVTSAQKNPTAFYLCASRMGGNEQFFGPGTRLTVL.

The chain recombines TRBV4-2 with TRBJ1-2; D unresolved. Germline lookup yields CDR1 LGHNA and CDR2 YNFKEQ. The CDR3 is 15 amino acids. Deletions cut 0 bases from V and 4 bases from J, with 12 bases between. CDR3 nucleotides: TGTGCCAGCAGCCAAGATCAAGGACGGTCCTATGGCTACACCTTC. It codes for CASSQDQGRSYGYTF.

The CDR3 bases are TGTGCCAGCAGTTTATCAGGGACAGGGGGGCCTGGGGAGCAGTACTTC. It is translated as CASSLSGTGGPGEQYF. The chain carries TRBV27 and TRBJ2-7, with TRBD1 matching over 11 bases. Per the germline V gene, CDR1 is MNHEY and CDR2 is SMNVEV (reference sequence). The CDR3 has 16 residues. V gave up 0 bases and J gave up 7 bases; unmatched junction bases: 8.

The J gene is TRBJ1-5, the V gene TRBV28, with D unresolved. V was clipped by 6 bases and J by 0 bases, with 15 bases between them. Germline V CDR1 and CDR2: MDHEN, SYDVKM. This CDR3 is 16 amino acids long. CDR3 protein: CASSLSGIYSNQPQHF. CDR3 coding DNA: TGTGCCAGCAGCCTTTCTGGGATTTATAGCAATCAGCCCCAGCATTTT.

The J gene is TRBJ1-1, the V gene TRBV7-2; D remains unclear. Trimming left V 1 base short and J 8 bases short, with 11 bases between. Germline CDR1 and CDR2: SGHTA and FQGNSA. The CDR3 totals 13 residues. The CDR3 loop reads CASSLVSATEAFF. The CDR3 region has the DNA TGTGCCAGCAGCTTAGTCTCAGCTACCGAAGCTTTCTTT.

CDR3 amino acids: CASSLGPAGGTDTQYF. Here the CDR3 DNA reads TGTGCCAGCAGCTTAGGTCCAGCGGGAGGCACAGATACGCAGTATTTT. The chain uses TRBV7-8 and TRBJ2-3, with 8 bases fitting TRBD2. The CDR3 has 16 amino acids. Looked up from germline, CDR1 is SGHVS and CDR2 is FQNEAQ. V lost 1 base to trimming and J lost 1 base; unmatched junction nucleotides: 4.

This clone was counted a single time. This sequence joins TRBV6-5 and TRBJ2-7; 10 bases align to TRBD2. The CDR3 consists of 15 residues. In germline, CDR1 is MNHEY, CDR2 SVGAGI. J was trimmed by 3 bases and V by 6 bases; bases with no gene match: 8. The CDR3 spells CASRTGLADHYEQYF. The DNA for the CDR3 is TGTGCCAGCAGAACCGGACTAGCGGATCACTACGAGCAGTACTTC.

The chain links TRBV10-3 to TRBJ2-3, with D maybe TRBD2 (5 bases). CDR1 is ENHRY and CDR2 is SYGVKD in the germline V gene. This CDR3 spans 17 amino acids. Trimming cost V 8 bases and J 6 bases, with 27 bases left between them. CDR3 loop: CAIGGQGSEASLDTQYF. CDR3 nucleotide sequence: TGTGCCATCGGAGGTCAAGGGTCGGAAGCTAGCCTCGATACGCAGTATTTT.

The rearrangement uses TRBV27 and TRBJ2-7; D gene ambiguous. Trimming cost V 2 bases and J 0 bases, with 11 bases left between them. CDR3 length: 15 amino acids. Germline loops: CDR1 MNHEY, CDR2 SMNVEV (reference sequence). The CDR3 DNA reads as TGTGCCAGCAGTTTAATGCCGGCAAACTCCTACGAGCAGTACTTC. This codes for CASSLMPANSYEQYF.

The V and J genes are TRBV7-9 and TRBJ2-5; D not resolved. V was pared by 3 bases and J by 1 base, with 9 bases between. The germline V gene encodes CDR1 SEHNR and CDR2 FQNEAQ (reference sequence). CDR3 length: 14 amino acids. The CDR3 DNA is TGTGCCAGCAGCTTCCCGGGCCTCCAAGAGACCCAGTACTTC. This codes for CASSFPGLQETQYF.